These 23 T cell receptor beta chains share one sample of origin, sequenced in a study of shared clonotypes between healthy human individuals. The repertoire was sequenced with immunoSEQ multiplex PCR; TCRdb's copy has only in-frame clones and lacks some. Of around 2.1 million clones in the sample, more than 90% are singletons; the top ten hold approximately 0.13%. Sequenced sample: naive CD4+ T cells sorted from blood. Subset noted: CD45RA+ positively selected. The receptors shown here come from a man aged 18 to 29 in good health.

CDR3 protein: CASLLAGGEDTQYF. CDR3 bases: TGTGCCAGCTTACTAGCGGGGGGGGAGGATACGCAGTATTTT. The chain couples TRBV6-1 to TRBJ2-3; TRBD2 matches 13 bases. J was trimmed by 6 bases and V by 8 bases; bases with no gene match: 5. The CDR3 has 14 residues. CDR1 is MNHNS, CDR2 SASEGT, per germline.

V gene TRBV7-8 combines with J gene TRBJ2-7; TRBD2 is a possible D gene (5 bases). CDR3 length equals 14 residues. With 5 bases removed from V and 2 bases from J, the gap between germline ends came to 13 bases. Germline CDR1 SGHVS, CDR2 FQNEAQ. CDR3 coding DNA: TGTGCCAGCAGCCCGCGTGAGGGTCCCTACGAGCAGTACTTC. Protein sequence: CASSPREGPYEQYF.

The chain recombines TRBV5-4 with TRBJ1-2, with TRBD1 as a possible D gene (6 bases). CDR3 size: 15 residues. The germline gives CDR1 SGHNT, CDR2 YYREEE (reference sequence). Deletions cut 4 bases from V and 0 bases from J, with 13 bases between. CDR3 sequence (DNA): TGTGCCAGCAGCGCACTTCAGGGGACTAACTATGGCTACACCTTC. This encodes CASSALQGTNYGYTF.

The rearrangement joins TRBV11-1 to TRBJ2-7, with a weak D call TRBD1 (6 bases). V shed 0 bases and J shed 1 base, with 7 bases lying between them. The CDR3 length is 14 residues. CDR1 is SGHAT, CDR2 FQDESV, per germline (reference sequence). CDR3: CASSLAGASYEQYF. In DNA, the CDR3 is TGTGCCAGCAGCTTAGCGGGGGCGTCCTACGAGCAGTACTTC.

The chain links TRBV5-1 to TRBJ2-2, with 11 bases fitting TRBD2. Germline CDR1 and CDR2: SGHRS and YFSETQ. V lost 1 base and J lost 6; bases outside the gene matches: 2. CDR3 length equals 15 residues. The CDR3 sequence: CASSLQLAGAGELFF. In DNA form, the CDR3 reads TGCGCCAGCAGCTTGCAACTAGCGGGAGCCGGGGAGCTGTTTTTT. Drawing the rest from reference TRBV5-1 and TRBJ2-2, the complete variable domain is KAGVTQTPRYLIKTRGQQVTLSCSPISGHRSVSWYQQTPGQGLQFLFEYFSETQRNKGNFPGRFSGRQFSNSRSEMNVSTLELGDSALYLCASSLQLAGAGELFFGEGSRLTVL.

The chain carries TRBV6-6 and TRBJ2-7, with D unresolved. This CDR3 is built from 15 residues. Per the germline V gene, CDR1 is MNHNY and CDR2 is SVGAGI (reference sequence). V shed 10 bases and J shed 4 bases, with 23 bases lying between them. The CDR3 bases are TGTGCCACCGCGAAAGACCCATCCAGGTTGTACGAGCAGTACTTC. This sequence encodes CATAKDPSRLYEQYF.

The chain uses TRBV6-6 and TRBJ2-7, with 10 bases lining up with TRBD2. This CDR3 spans 15 amino acids. The germline CDR1 and CDR2 sequences are MNHNY and SVGAGI (reference sequence). After removal of 4 bases from V and 4 bases from J, the junction contained 7 bases not matched to a gene. The CDR3 is CASSSWTSGNYEQYF. The CDR3 DNA is TGTGCCAGCAGTTCCTGGACTAGCGGTAATTACGAGCAGTACTTC.

The gene calls are TRBV4-2 and TRBJ1-2, with D perhaps TRBD1 (6 bases). CDR1 is LGHNA, CDR2 YNFKEQ, per germline. This CDR3 spans 13 amino acids. Between the trimmed V and J ends, which lost 4 bases and 6 bases, there was a span of 12 bases. CDR3 sequence: CASSPGGVDGYTF. The DNA for the CDR3 is TGTGCCAGCAGCCCCGGGGGCGTAGATGGCTACACCTTC.

This clone occurred a few times. The V gene is TRBV19, the J gene TRBJ2-7; the match to TRBD2 covers 10 bases. Germline CDR1 is LNHDA and CDR2 is SQIVND (reference sequence). There are 14 residues in the CDR3. V lost 6 bases and J lost 4; bases outside the gene matches: 6. For the CDR3, the DNA is TGTGCCAGTAGGCTCGATAGCGGGAGGTACGAGCAGTACTTC. Amino acids: CASRLDSGRYEQYF.

This sequence joins TRBV27 and TRBJ2-7; D uncertain. In germline, CDR1 is MNHEY, CDR2 SMNVEV (reference sequence). CDR3 length: 14 amino acids. The V end was cut by 2 bases, the J end by 4 bases, with 12 bases between. The CDR3 protein is CASSLSSPGYEQYF. The CDR3, as DNA: TGTGCCAGCAGTTTAAGTTCCCCGGGTTACGAGCAGTACTTC.

The genes are TRBV25-1 and TRBJ1-2; D is uncertain. The germline V gene has CDR1 MGHDK and CDR2 SYGVNS. The CDR3 is made up of 17 amino acids. The ends were cut back, 3 bases at V and 7 bases at J, with 24 bases in the middle. In DNA, the CDR3 is TGTGCCAGCAGTGACCGCCTCGTGGGGTTACCCCTCGGTGGCTACACCTTC. Translated: CASSDRLVGLPLGGYTF.

The V call is TRBV27, the J call TRBJ2-5; the D gene is possibly TRBD2 (6 bases). V lost 3 bases to trimming and J lost 7 bases, with 18 bases between them. CDR3 size: 15 residues. Germline values: CDR1 MNHEY, CDR2 SMNVEV (reference sequence). The CDR3 protein is CASSFAGKQSGTQYF. For the CDR3, the DNA is TGTGCCAGCAGTTTTGCGGGAAAACAGAGTGGGACCCAGTACTTC.

V usage is TRBV6-6 and J usage is TRBJ1-6, with D possibly matching TRBD1 (5 bases). From germline, CDR1 is MNHNY and CDR2 SVGAGI (reference sequence). Trimming cost V 6 bases and J 9 bases, with 15 bases left between them. This CDR3 has 14 residues. The CDR3 sequence is CASSLGPERSPLHF. CDR3 in DNA: TGTGCCAGCAGCCTGGGACCTGAACGTTCACCCCTCCACTTT.

The table lists this clone with a count of one. This rearrangement joins TRBV5-5 to TRBJ1-1; no reliable D call. The CDR3 consists of 14 residues. With 4 bases removed from V and 7 bases from J, the gap between germline ends came to 17 bases. Germline values: CDR1 SGHKS, CDR2 YYEKEE (reference sequence). The CDR3 nucleotides are TGTGCCAGCAGCCTAGACACGGTCCGCATTGAAGCTTTCTTT. This gives the protein CASSLDTVRIEAFF.

V gene TRBV7-9 combines with J gene TRBJ1-5, with D possibly being TRBD1 (6 bases). The V gene lost 5 bases and the J gene lost 3 bases, with 14 bases spanning the gap. The length of the CDR3 is 15 residues. Germline CDR1 reads SEHNR; CDR2 reads FQNEAQ (reference sequence). Here the CDR3 DNA reads TGTGCCAGCAGCAGGGGGGAGGGCGTCAATCAGCCCCAGCATTTT. Residues: CASSRGEGVNQPQHF. Together with reference TRBV7-9 and TRBJ1-5, the CDR3 gives the full variable domain: DTGVSQNPRHKITKRGQNVTFRCDPISEHNRLYWYRQTLGQGPEFLTYFQNEAQLEKSRLLSDRFSAERPKGSFSTLEIQRTEQGDSAMYLCASSRGEGVNQPQHFGDGTRLSIL.

The chain recombines TRBV7-2 with TRBJ2-7; tentatively, D is TRBD1 (5 bases). The ends were cut back, 3 bases at V and 6 bases at J, with 18 bases in the middle. CDR3 length: 15 amino acids. Germline assignment: CDR1 SGHTA and CDR2 FQGNSA. CDR3 bases: TGTGCCAGCAGCTTTTTTATGCAGGGATCCCCCGAGCAGTACTTC. Translated, it gives CASSFFMQGSPEQYF.

The chain carries TRBV5-1 and TRBJ2-7; 8 positions agree with TRBD1. CDR1 SGHRS and CDR2 YFSETQ come from the germline V gene. The CDR3 has 16 amino acids. V trimming: 0 bases; J trimming: 3 bases; junction bases outside the gene matches: 8. The CDR3 DNA reads TGCGCCAGCAGCTTGGCCTCCGGGACAGGAGGCTACGAGCAGTACTTC. The encoded protein is CASSLASGTGGYEQYF.

In this sample, this clone turned up once. The rearrangement uses TRBV6-6 and TRBJ2-7; TRBD2 is a possible D gene (6 bases). The V gene's germline CDR1 is MNHNY and CDR2 SVGAGI (reference sequence). V lost 7 bases and J lost 6, with 16 bases in between. This CDR3 is built from 13 residues. In nucleotides, the CDR3 is TGTGCCAGCACCTATGGAGGGTTAGGCGAGCAGTACTTC. Translating it yields CASTYGGLGEQYF.

The chain employs TRBV5-5 and TRBJ1-4; D might be TRBD1 (5 bases). Deletions cut 4 bases from V and 4 bases from J, with 14 bases between. There are 15 residues in the CDR3. Germline assignment: CDR1 SGHKS and CDR2 YYEKEE (reference sequence). The CDR3 is CASSPPGTVNEKLFF. The CDR3 DNA follows: TGTGCCAGCAGCCCACCCGGGACGGTTAATGAAAAACTGTTTTTT.

The chain is built from TRBV7-9 and TRBJ2-7; D ambiguous. This CDR3 is 14 amino acids long. CDR1 is SEHNR and CDR2 is FQNEAQ in the germline V gene (reference sequence). Trimming took 0 bases from V and 7 from J, leaving 13 bases between them. The CDR3 region has the DNA TGTGCCAGCAGCTTAGCGGGGTCGTCATTGGAGCAGTACTTC. Residues: CASSLAGSSLEQYF. Full variable domain (outside the CDR3, taken from reference TRBV7-9 and TRBJ2-7): DTGVSQNPRHKITKRGQNVTFRCDPISEHNRLYWYRQTLGQGPEFLTYFQNEAQLEKSRLLSDRFSAERPKGSFSTLEIQRTEQGDSAMYLCASSLAGSSLEQYFGPGTRLTVT.

The V and J genes are TRBV6-5 and TRBJ1-1; perhaps TRBD1 as D (5 bases). Trimming removed 5 bases at V and 11 bases at J, with 12 bases between. CDR3 length: 11 amino acids. From germline, CDR1 is MNHEY and CDR2 SVGAGI. CDR3 protein: CASSEQTGAFF. CDR3 coding DNA: TGTGCCAGCAGTGAGCAAACAGGTGCTTTCTTT.

This chain connects TRBV18 to TRBJ2-3, with a tentative D call TRBD2 (5 bases). The germline CDR1 and CDR2 sequences are KGHSH and LQKENI. There are 15 residues in the CDR3. Trimming pared 4 bases from V and 2 bases from J, leaving 13 bases between. In nucleotides, the CDR3 is TGTGCCAGCTCACTCCAGTCGGGAAACACAGATACGCAGTATTTT. It encodes CASSLQSGNTDTQYF.

CDR3 bases: TGTGCCAGCAGCTTAGCGGAGGGGTACCAAGAGACCCAGTACTTC. Its translation is CASSLAEGYQETQYF. This sequence joins TRBV7-9 and TRBJ2-5; D is possibly TRBD2 (6 bases). The length of the CDR3 is 15 residues. Germline CDR1 is SEHNR and CDR2 is FQNEAQ (reference sequence). The V gene lost 0 bases and the J gene lost 0 bases, with 8 bases spanning the gap.